The 12 T cell receptor beta chains below come from one sample, sequenced in a study of blood T cells in healthy people across ages. Together with a sample-barcoded 5' primer, a J-beta primer mix was included in a second PCR lasting about 6 to 11 cycles. Via MiXCR, TCRdb re-called the 5' RACE reads, giving one row per CDR3 protein. The data hold hundreds of thousands of distinct CDR3 sequences, with 46% observed a single time. The sequencing sample was made of blood. The receptors were gathered from a man aged 80 or over in good health.

This chain uses TRBV28 with TRBJ1-6; unclear D gene. Germline V gene lookup returns CDR1 MDHEN and CDR2 SYDVKM. The V gene lost 2 bases and the J gene lost 6 bases, with 11 bases spanning the gap. The CDR3 sequence is 15 residues long. The CDR3 DNA reads TGTGCCAGCAGTTTAGATCGCAGAGCTAATTCACCCCTCCACTTT. Translating gives CASSLDRRANSPLHF.

The chain joins TRBV25-1 to TRBJ2-3, with TRBD1 as a possible D gene (5 bases). The CDR3 sequence is 14 residues long. Germline CDR1 and CDR2: MGHDK and SYGVNS. V shed 8 bases and J shed 6 bases, with 18 bases lying between them. CDR3 protein: CASDLGRVSDTQYF. The CDR3 nucleotides are TGTGCCAGCGATCTCGGCAGGGTATCCGATACGCAGTATTTT.

The chain carries TRBV27 and TRBJ2-1; D unclear. Trimming shortened V by 5 bases and J by 4 bases, and 21 bases separated the two germline ends. Germline assignment: CDR1 MNHEY and CDR2 SMNVEV (reference sequence). CDR3 length equals 17 residues. The CDR3 protein is CASSTSKKLGIYNEQFF. The CDR3 DNA reads as TGTGCCAGCAGTACCTCTAAAAAACTGGGAATTTACAATGAGCAGTTCTTC.

Turning to this clonotype: This may stem from a read error, because a much larger clone lies one nucleotide away. The V call is TRBV5-1, the J call TRBJ2-7; 7 nucleotides align to TRBD2. Germline V CDR1 and CDR2: SGHRS, YFSETQ. The CDR3 consists of 15 residues. After removal of 4 bases from V and 7 bases from J, the junction contained 14 bases not matched to a gene. The CDR3 loop is CASSTGTMAVYEQYF. CDR3 DNA: TGCGCCAGCAGCACGGGGACTATGGCTGTTTATGAGCAGTACTTC.

This clonotype was picked up a small number of times. Sequence at one end of the junction differs from germline and may be a read error. The rearrangement links TRBV27 to TRBJ2-1; 10 bases align to TRBD2. This CDR3 is 14 amino acids long. Per germline, CDR1 MNHEY and CDR2 SMNVEV (reference sequence). CDR3 sequence reads: CASSQAGGNNEQFF. The CDR3, as DNA: TGTGCCAGTTCCCAAGCGGGAGGGAACAACGAGCAGTTCTTC.

Points on this clonotype: The germline gene is not matched at one end of the junction; a read error may be the cause. The chain employs TRBV5-1 and TRBJ2-1; 7 bases match TRBD1. The CDR3 is made up of 14 amino acids. Germline CDR1 reads SGHRS; CDR2 reads YFSETQ. CDR3 protein: CTSSLGQKGHEQFF. DNA for the CDR3: TGCACCAGCAGCTTGGGACAGAAAGGGCATGAGCAGTTCTTC.

The sample holds many counts of this clonotype. The gene calls are TRBV20-1 and TRBJ2-6; D not resolved. Looked up from germline, CDR1 is DFQATT and CDR2 is SNEGSKA (reference sequence). The CDR3 is 13 amino acids. CDR3 coding DNA: TGCAGCCCTCAGACCTCTGGGGCCAACGTCCTGACTTTC. Translation gives CSPQTSGANVLTF.

This rearrangement joins TRBV30 to TRBJ1-1, with D possibly being TRBD1 (6 bases). The CDR3 spans 12 residues. The ends were cut back, 3 bases at V and 13 bases at J, with 18 bases in the middle. Germline V gene sequence: CDR1 GTSNPN, CDR2 SVGIG (reference sequence). CDR3 region: CAWRDTGSPGFF. Written as DNA, the CDR3 is TGTGCCTGGAGAGACACAGGGTCCCCAGGTTTCTTT.

This CDR3 reads CASGRSTDTQYF. The CDR3 DNA reads as TGTGCCAGCGGGCGGAGCACAGATACGCAGTATTTT. This chain joins TRBV6-5 and TRBJ2-3; D gene unclear. Germline loops: CDR1 MNHEY, CDR2 SVGAGI. The CDR3 is 12 residues long. V lost 8 bases, J lost 0 bases, and 6 bases lay in between.

This sequence joins TRBV20-1 and TRBJ1-5, with D maybe TRBD1 (5 bases). From germline, CDR1 is DFQATT and CDR2 SNEGSKA (reference sequence). Trimming pared 3 bases from V and 3 bases from J, leaving 15 bases between. This CDR3 region has 15 residues. The CDR3, as DNA: TGCAGTGCTAGGTCCCCGTGGGGGAACAATCAGCCCCAGCATTTT. Translating it yields CSARSPWGNNQPQHF.

The rearrangement joins TRBV29-1 to TRBJ2-3; the D gene is possibly TRBD1 (5 bases). Germline V gene data show CDR1 as SQVTM and CDR2 as ANQGSEA. Trimming cost V 3 bases and J 0 bases, with 10 bases left between them. The CDR3 has 14 residues. The CDR3 protein is CSVEGPGSTDTQYF. As DNA, the CDR3 is TGCAGCGTTGAGGGGCCAGGTAGCACAGATACGCAGTATTTT.

The genes are TRBV6-5 and TRBJ2-5, with D tentatively TRBD1 (5 bases). V shed 5 bases and J shed 4 bases, with 14 bases lying between them. The CDR3 consists of 14 residues. Germline values: CDR1 MNHEY, CDR2 SVGAGI. CDR3 DNA sequence: TGTGCCAGCAGTGCCAGGGTTTCTCGAGAGACCCAGTACTTC. It encodes CASSARVSRETQYF.